This is a list of T cell receptor beta chains from one sample in a study of shared clonotypes between healthy human individuals. The table came from immunoSEQ multiplex PCR; TCRdb's copy has only in-frame clones and leaves some out. The data contain 110,000 or so clones, approximately 70% of them singletons. The sequencing input was memory CD8+ T cells sorted from blood. The receptor set was obtained from a woman aged 25-40 years in good health. CDR3s include the opening cysteine and the closing phenylalanine or tryptophan. A D gene is named only where the DNA matches it firmly. Clone sizes are given selectively: once, few, many, or a class where the clone is expanded.

clone size	J gene	V gene	D gene	CDR3 protein	CDR3 DNA
.	TRBJ2-5	TRBV2	.	CASSPTLEETQYF	TGTGCCAGCAGTCCCACTCTTGAAGAGACCCAGTACTTC
once	TRBJ2-3	TRBV5-4	TRBD2	CASSLGGSFTDTQYF	TGTGCCAGCAGCTTAGGCGGGAGTTTTACAGATACGCAGTATTTT
many	TRBJ1-1	TRBV2	.	CASGQNTEAFF	TGTGCCAGCGGACAGAACACTGAAGCTTTCTTT
once	TRBJ2-1	TRBV7-8	TRBD2	CASSLQTGTSFNEQFF	TGTGCCAGCAGCCTACAGACCGGGACTAGCTTCAATGAGCAGTTCTTC
.	TRBJ1-5	TRBV6-6	TRBD1	CASTLGQGGQPQHF	TGTGCCAGCACCCTTGGACAGGGAGGTCAGCCCCAGCATTTT
.	TRBJ2-5	TRBV15	.	CATSTRGRELGETQYF	TGTGCCACCAGCACCAGGGGGCGGGAGCTGGGAGAGACCCAGTACTTC
many	TRBJ2-7	TRBV10-2	.	CASGGTAIYEQYF	TGCGCCAGCGGGGGGACAGCTATCTACGAGCAGTACTTC
.	TRBJ1-1	TRBV4-2	.	CASSQDSYLNTEAFF	TGTGCCAGCAGCCAAGACTCTTACCTGAACACTGAAGCTTTCTTT
few	TRBJ1-2	TRBV2	TRBD1	CASSEYRGANYGYTF	TGTGCCAGCAGTGAGTACAGGGGAGCTAACTATGGCTACACCTTC
.	TRBJ2-2	TRBV25-1	TRBD2	CASSEEGGAPTGELFF	TGTGCCAGCAGTGAAGAGGGAGGGGCGCCCACCGGGGAGCTGTTTTTT
.	TRBJ2-7	TRBV28	TRBD2	CASSLLFGPTSGTVTYEQYF	TGTGCCAGCAGTTTATTGTTTGGGCCGACTAGCGGGACAGTTACCTACGAGCAGTACTTC
.	TRBJ2-1	TRBV6-6	.	CASSYVGGAYNEQFF	TGTGCCAGCAGTTACGTGGGGGGCGCATACAATGAGCAGTTCTTC
.	TRBJ2-2	TRBV25-1	TRBD2	CASSDPGLAGDTGELFF	TGTGCCAGCAGTGATCCTGGACTAGCGGGAGACACCGGGGAGCTGTTTTTT
.	TRBJ1-5	TRBV6-6	.	CASSETPFSHF	TGTGCCAGCAGTGAAACTCCCTTTTCGCATTTT
.	TRBJ2-7	TRBV5-5	TRBD2	CASSQDQLAGGREQYF	TGTGCCAGCAGCCAAGATCAACTAGCGGGAGGGCGGGAGCAGTACTTC
.	TRBJ2-7	TRBV11-2	.	CASSLEAGYEQYF	TGTGCCAGCAGCTTAGAGGCCGGCTACGAGCAGTACTTC
.	TRBJ2-7	TRBV15	.	CATSRDRGRAVEQYF	TGTGCCACCAGCAGAGATCGTGGCAGGGCAGTCGAGCAGTACTTC
few	TRBJ2-5	TRBV9	TRBD1	CASSGETGALAETQYF	TGTGCCAGCAGCGGCGAGACAGGGGCTCTGGCAGAGACCCAGTACTTC
.	TRBJ2-7	TRBV27	TRBD2	CASSPSGNSYEQYF	TGTGCCAGCAGCCCCAGCGGGAACTCCTACGAGCAGTACTTC
.	TRBJ1-1	TRBV25-1	.	CASSDPPGVNTEAFF	TGTGCCAGCAGTGATCCTCCAGGGGTGAACACTGAAGCTTTCTTT
.	TRBJ2-7	TRBV2	.	CASSEGAVPSYEQYF	TGTGCCAGCAGTGAAGGAGCTGTACCCTCCTACGAGCAGTACTTC
.	TRBJ2-7	TRBV27	.	CATWDLYYEQYF	TGTGCCACTTGGGACTTATACTACGAGCAGTACTTC
.	TRBJ2-7	TRBV6-4	.	CASSDRDTNEQYF	TGTGCCAGCAGTGACCGGGACACTAACGAGCAGTACTTC
.	TRBJ2-7	TRBV2	TRBD2	CASRAGLAGGGSYEQYF	TGTGCCAGCAGGGCCGGACTAGCGGGAGGGGGCTCCTACGAGCAGTACTTC
.	TRBJ1-2	TRBV5-4	.	CASSPGHPAGYTF	TGTGCCAGCAGCCCGGGACACCCTGCTGGCTACACCTTC
.	TRBJ2-7	TRBV5-4	.	CASSQGPTEQYF	TGTGCCAGCAGCCAGGGGCCTACTGAGCAGTACTTC
few	TRBJ2-7	TRBV25-1	TRBD1	CASSEPGQGPYEQYF	TGTGCCAGCAGTGAACCGGGACAGGGCCCCTACGAGCAGTACTTC
many	TRBJ2-7	TRBV25-1	.	CASSDNYEQYF	TGTGCCAGCAGTGACAACTACGAGCAGTACTTC
.	TRBJ1-4	TRBV18	TRBD1	CASSPPRTYRGFGKLFF	TGTGCCAGCTCACCACCGAGAACTTACAGGGGATTCGGAAAACTGTTTTTT